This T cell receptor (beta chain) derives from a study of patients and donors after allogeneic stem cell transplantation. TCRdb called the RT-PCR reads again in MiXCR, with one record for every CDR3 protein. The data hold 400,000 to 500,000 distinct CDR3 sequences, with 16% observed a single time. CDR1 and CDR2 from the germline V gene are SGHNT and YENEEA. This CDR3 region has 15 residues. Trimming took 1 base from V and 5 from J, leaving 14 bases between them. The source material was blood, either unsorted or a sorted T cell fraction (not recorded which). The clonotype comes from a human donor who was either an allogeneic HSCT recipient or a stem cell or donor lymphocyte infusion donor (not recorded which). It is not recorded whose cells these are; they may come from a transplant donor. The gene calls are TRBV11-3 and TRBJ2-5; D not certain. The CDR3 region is CASSLGGSGRETQYF. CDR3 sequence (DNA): TGTGCCAGCAGCTTAGGAGGCTCCGGAAGGGAGACCCAGTACTTC.